Each of the 30 T cell receptor beta chains below was sequenced from the same sample in a study of read filtering for tumor transcriptome and immune sequencing. The library was built from about 400 ng RNA with molecular barcoded adaptors for alpha/delta and beta/gamma chains. TCRdb reprocessed the reads with MiXCR, giving one entry per CDR3 protein. The data contain tens of thousands of distinct CDR3 sequences, around a fifth of them singletons. Input material: a population of CD138-negative cells sorted from bone marrow. Receptor source: a donor at least 40 years old with multiple myeloma.

This clonotype has a handful of counts. V and J are TRBV6-5 and TRBJ1-1; maybe TRBD1 (5 bases). The CDR3 is made up of 14 amino acids. Trimming removed 0 bases at V and 1 base at J, with 6 bases between. CDR1 is MNHEY and CDR2 is SVGAGI in the germline V gene. The CDR3 loop reads CASSYSGGNTEAFF. In DNA form, the CDR3 reads TGTGCCAGCAGTTACTCTGGGGGGAACACTGAAGCTTTCTTT.

There are many counts of this clonotype. This chain joins TRBV28 and TRBJ2-1; 10 bases match TRBD2. The trim removed 0 bases at V and 3 bases at J, leaving 2 bases unmatched. The CDR3 is made up of 16 amino acids. Germline V gene lookup returns CDR1 MDHEN and CDR2 SYDVKM. The CDR3 here is CASSLWASGSYNEQFF. DNA for the CDR3: TGTGCCAGCAGTTTATGGGCTAGCGGGAGCTACAATGAGCAGTTCTTC. The complete variable domain, with remaining parts taken from reference TRBV28 and TRBJ2-1, reads DVKVTQSSRYLVKRTGEKVFLECVQDMDHENMFWYRQDPGLGLRLIYFSYDVKMKEKGDIPEGYSVSREKKERFSLILESASTNQTSMYLCASSLWASGSYNEQFFGPGTRLTVL.

The table lists this clonotype with many counts. CDR3 coding DNA: TGTGCCAGCAGTTTAGTGGGGGCTGGGGGAGATACGCAGTATTTT. Amino acids: CASSLVGAGGDTQYF. The genes are TRBV28 and TRBJ2-3, with D tentatively TRBD1 (6 bases). This CDR3 has 15 amino acids. CDR1 MDHEN and CDR2 SYDVKM come from the germline V gene. Trimming stripped 2 bases from V and 5 bases from J, with 14 bases between.

This clonotype was detected a few times. This clone may be a read error of a much larger clone one base away. The rearrangement links TRBV6-5 to TRBJ1-1; D is undetermined. The V gene's germline CDR1 is MNHEY and CDR2 SVGAGI. The CDR3 loop spans 14 amino acids. The CDR3 reads CVSSYSSGGSEAFF. For the CDR3, the DNA is TGTGTCAGCAGTTACTCGAGTGGTGGGTCTGAAGCTTTCTTT.

With regard to this clonotype: Being one base from a much bigger clone, this may be a read error. The rearrangement joins TRBV20-1 to TRBJ2-5; 8 bases are a match to TRBD2. V lost 7 bases to trimming and J lost 5 bases; unmatched junction nucleotides: 12. The germline gives CDR1 DFQATT, CDR2 SNEGSKA (reference sequence). The CDR3 is 14 residues long. CDR3 residues: CSVIASGSMETQYF. The CDR3, as DNA: TGCAGTGTGATCGCTAGCGGGTCTATGGAGACCCAGTACTTC.

In the case of this clonotype: A single base separates this from a much larger clone, so it may be a read error. This chain connects TRBV12-3 or TRBV12-4 to TRBJ1-1, with D perhaps TRBD1 (5 bases). Between the trimmed V and J ends, which lost 10 bases and 4 bases, there was a span of 16 bases. The CDR3 runs 13 residues. The DNA of the CDR3 is TGTGCCACCTCAAAATTCGGGGGCACTGAAGCTTTCTTT. Its translation is CATSKFGGTEAFF.

This clonotype has ten or more counts. The chain carries TRBV5-8 and TRBJ2-7, with 8 positions matching TRBD2. V dropped 0 bases and J dropped 4; count of bases not matched to a gene: 6. The CDR3 runs to 15 residues. The germline V gene encodes CDR1 SGHTS and CDR2 YDEGEE. The CDR3 DNA is TGTGCCAGCAGCTTGGTTTCGGGGGGGCGGTACGAGCAGTACTTC. Its protein product is CASSLVSGGRYEQYF. Filled out from reference TRBV5-8 and TRBJ2-7, the complete variable domain reads EAGVTQSPTHLIKTRGQQATLRCSPISGHTSVYWYQQALGLGLQFLLWYDEGEERNRGNFPPRFSGRQFPNYSSELNVNALELEDSALYLCASSLVSGGRYEQYFGPGTRLTVT.

This clonotype has ten or more counts. This chain links TRBV9 with TRBJ2-1; D remains ambiguous. This CDR3 has 15 amino acids. Germline V gene lookup returns CDR1 SGDLS and CDR2 YYNGEE. V lost 4 bases, J lost 0 bases, and 11 bases lay in between. The CDR3 sequence: CASSTEINSYNEQFF. CDR3 DNA: TGTGCCAGCAGCACAGAAATCAACTCCTACAATGAGCAGTTCTTC. The entire variable domain, with the rest obtained from reference TRBV9 and TRBJ2-1, is as follows: DSGVTQTPKHLITATGQRVTLRCSPRSGDLSVYWYQQSLDQGLQFLIQYYNGEERAKGNILERFSAQQFPDLHSELNLSSLELGDSALYFCASSTEINSYNEQFFGPGTRLTVL.

V is TRBV20-1 and J is TRBJ1-1, with 11 bases identical to TRBD1. After removal of 4 bases from V and 0 bases from J, the junction contained 4 bases not matched to a gene. The CDR3 spans 15 residues. Germline V lookup: CDR1 DFQATT, CDR2 SNEGSKA (reference sequence). CDR3 DNA sequence: TGCAGTGCTACCGGGACAGGGGGTATGAACACTGAAGCTTTCTTT. Protein: CSATGTGGMNTEAFF.

There are many counts of this clonotype. V and J are TRBV21-1 and TRBJ1-1; the table's D call, TRBD1, has no DNA check behind it. TRBV21-1 is a known pseudogene. The CDR3 runs 16 residues. The CDR3 reads CASSKCRGKSITEAFF. CDR3 DNA sequence: TGTGCCAGCAGCAAATGCAGGGGTAAATCGATCACTGAAGCTTTCTTT.

This clonotype was recorded at least ten times. The J gene is TRBJ1-1, the V gene TRBV7-8; D not resolved. This CDR3 is 14 amino acids long. The germline V gene has CDR1 SGHVS and CDR2 FQNEAQ. Trimming took off 2 bases at V and 4 bases at J, with 11 bases between the two ends. The CDR3 region has the DNA TGTGCCAGCAGCTTAAAAGTATCGGGCACTGAAGCTTTCTTT. Translated: CASSLKVSGTEAFF. Full variable domain (missing parts from reference TRBV7-8 and TRBJ1-1): GAGVSQSPRYKVAKRGQDVALRCDPISGHVSLFWYQQALGQGPEFLTYFQNEAQLDKSGLPSDRFFAERPEGSVSTLKIQRTQQEDSAVYLCASSLKVSGTEAFFGQGTRLTVV.

This clonotype was seen many times. One end of the junction is discordant with germline, which a read error may explain. The CDR3 region is CASSQDKAGGPYDEQFF. DNA of the CDR3: TGTGCCAGCAGCCAAGATAAGGCGGGAGGTCCCTACGATGAGCAGTTCTTC. The chain carries TRBV3-1 and TRBJ2-1; 8 bases are shared with TRBD2. This CDR3 has 17 residues. Germline values: CDR1 LGHDT, CDR2 YNNKEL (reference sequence).

This clonotype was counted many times. The V gene is TRBV7-9, the J gene TRBJ2-3; the D gene could be TRBD1 or TRBD2 (6 bases each). CDR1 SEHNR and CDR2 FQNEAQ come from the germline V gene (reference sequence). This CDR3 comprises 16 residues. Trimming took 1 base from V and 2 from J, leaving 13 bases between them. The CDR3 protein is CASSLGSGAVTDTQYF. In DNA form, the CDR3 reads TGTGCCAGCAGCTTAGGATCGGGGGCTGTCACAGATACGCAGTATTTT.

The chain couples TRBV5-1 to TRBJ1-3, with a tentative D call TRBD1 (6 bases). The CDR3 is 13 amino acids. Germline V gives CDR1 SGHRS, CDR2 YFSETQ. The ends were cut back, 5 bases at V and 2 bases at J, with 8 bases in the middle. The CDR3 DNA follows: TGCGCCAGCAGGAGGGACACTGGAAACACCATATATTTT. Translating it yields CASRRDTGNTIYF.

This clonotype was seen at least ten times. The CDR3 DNA reads as TGTGCCAGCAGCTTCTCTACAGTTCAAACAGATACGCAGTATTTT. Residues: CASSFSTVQTDTQYF. This chain uses TRBV5-4 with TRBJ2-3, with D hard to call. In germline, CDR1 is SGHNT, CDR2 YYREEE (reference sequence). CDR3 length: 15 amino acids. Trimming took 2 bases from V and 3 from J, leaving 13 bases between them.

Remarks on this clonotype: One end of the junction does not line up with germline, which may come from a read error. V and J are TRBV5-1 and TRBJ2-1; D remains unclear. Germline lookup yields CDR1 SGHRS and CDR2 YFSETQ. The CDR3 runs 15 residues. This CDR3 is CASSSGEAAYNDQFF. The CDR3, as DNA: TGCGCCAGCAGCTCCGGAGAGGCGGCCTACAATGATCAGTTCTTC.

The genes are TRBV3-1 and TRBJ1-5; D is unresolved. The V end lost 3 bases, the J end lost 4 bases, and 13 bases lay between the germline ends. The CDR3 is made up of 15 amino acids. Per germline, CDR1 LGHDT and CDR2 YNNKEL (reference sequence). Here the CDR3 reads CASSQTILSNQPQHF. The CDR3 bases are TGTGCCAGCAGCCAGACGATACTATCGAATCAGCCCCAGCATTTT.

This clonotype was counted ten times or more. The V gene is TRBV7-9, the J gene TRBJ2-1; D gene ambiguous. The CDR3 contains 13 residues. The germline V and J ends were trimmed by 1 base and 4 bases, with 5 bases remaining between them. Germline CDR1 reads SEHNR; CDR2 reads FQNEAQ (reference sequence). DNA of the CDR3: TGTGCCAGCAGCTTAGACCAATACAATGAGCAGTTCTTC. It yields the protein CASSLDQYNEQFF.

In this sample, this clonotype turned up many times. The rearrangement links TRBV28 to TRBJ2-5; 10 bases are a match to TRBD2. The CDR3 runs to 14 residues. J was trimmed by 1 base and V by 6 bases; bases with no gene match: 2. Germline V gene lookup returns CDR1 MDHEN and CDR2 SYDVKM. CDR3: CASRSGGVQETQYF. CDR3 sequence (DNA): TGTGCCAGCAGGAGCGGGGGGGTCCAAGAGACCCAGTACTTC.

In this sample, this clonotype turned up many times. The chain links TRBV28 to TRBJ2-1; unclear D gene. V was pared by 2 bases and J by 11 bases, with 13 bases between. The length of the CDR3 is 13 residues. Germline V gene lookup returns CDR1 MDHEN and CDR2 SYDVKM. The CDR3 DNA reads as TGTGCCAGCAGTTTAGGGCAGCCCCCCAAGCAGTTCTTC. Translated, it gives CASSLGQPPKQFF.

This clonotype was seen ten or more times. The chain uses TRBV7-8 and TRBJ2-3, with 10 bases that match TRBD2. The germline V gene has CDR1 SGHVS and CDR2 FQNEAQ. The CDR3 has 15 residues. The trim removed 3 bases at V and 2 bases at J, leaving 2 bases unmatched. CDR3: CASSLGLANTDTQYF. Here the CDR3 DNA reads TGTGCCAGCAGCTTGGGACTAGCGAACACAGATACGCAGTATTTT.

The table lists this clonotype with a few counts. The V call is TRBV10-3, the J call TRBJ1-5, with 7 bases lining up with TRBD1. V gave up 5 bases and J gave up 5 bases; unmatched junction bases: 6. Germline-derived CDR1 and CDR2 are ENHRY and SYGVKD. The CDR3 is made up of 14 amino acids. CDR3 DNA sequence: TGTGCCATCAGTACCCGGGACAGCGATCAGCCCCAGCATTTT. Its protein is CAISTRDSDQPQHF.

This clonotype was recorded at least ten times. This chain joins TRBV7-3 and TRBJ2-2; D gene unclear. Germline V lookup: CDR1 SGHTA, CDR2 FQGTGA. The CDR3 runs to 13 residues. V was cut by 6 bases and J by 7 bases, with 12 bases left in between. In DNA, the CDR3 is TGTGCCAGCAGTTTCCTTCGAAGCGGGGAGCTGTTTTTT. It specifies CASSFLRSGELFF.

This clonotype was picked up many times. This sequence joins TRBV29-1 and TRBJ2-3, with 7 positions matching TRBD1. Germline CDR1 reads SQVTM; CDR2 reads ANQGSEA. Unmatched junction bases numbered 6, after V lost 7 bases and J lost 2 bases. The CDR3 extends over 13 amino acids. CDR3 region: CSARTGVTDTQYF. The CDR3 nucleotides are TGCAGCGCCCGGACAGGAGTCACAGATACGCAGTATTTT.

This clonotype was seen many times. V and J are TRBV5-1 and TRBJ2-7; D is unresolved. The CDR3 sequence is 15 residues long. Trimming pared 0 bases from V and 5 bases from J, leaving 15 bases between. Germline lookup yields CDR1 SGHRS and CDR2 YFSETQ. CDR3 sequence (DNA): TGCGCCAGCAGCTTGGGGCCAGACGCTTGGGACGAGCAGTACTTC. As protein: CASSLGPDAWDEQYF.

This clonotype showed up many times. V is TRBV5-1 and J is TRBJ2-7; TRBD1 is a possible D gene (6 bases). This CDR3 has 12 residues. Germline CDR1 is SGHRS and CDR2 is YFSETQ. Trimming removed 4 bases from V and 6 bases from J, with 11 bases in between. CDR3 in DNA: TGCGCCAGCAGCCCCGGGGACACCGAGCAGTACTTC. This codes for CASSPGDTEQYF.

This clonotype was detected ten times or more. The rearrangement joins TRBV28 to TRBJ1-1; 8 nucleotides align to TRBD1. The ends lost 6 bases at V and 1 base at J; junction bases unmatched: 4. CDR1 and CDR2 (germline): MDHEN, SYDVKM. The CDR3 is made up of 14 amino acids. In nucleotides, the CDR3 is TGTGCCAGCAGACAACAGGGGGAGAACACTGAAGCTTTCTTT. Translating it yields CASRQQGENTEAFF.

This clonotype was recorded at least ten times. V and J are TRBV2 and TRBJ2-7; 11 nucleotides agree with TRBD1. The CDR3 is 13 amino acids. Germline trimming cut 8 bases from V and 7 bases from J; bases unmatched to any gene: 7. CDR1 and CDR2 from the germline V gene are SNHLY and FYNNEI. The DNA of the CDR3 is TGTGCCAGCGTTGGGACAGGGGGTTTAGAGCAGTACTTC. Translation gives CASVGTGGLEQYF. Variable domain in full (rest from reference TRBV2 and TRBJ2-7): EPEVTQTPSHQVTQMGQEVILRCVPISNHLYFYWYRQILGQKVEFLVSFYNNEISEKSEIFDDQFSVERPDGSNFTLKIRSTKLEDSAMYFCASVGTGGLEQYFGPGTRLTVT.

The rearrangement uses TRBV6-4 and TRBJ2-1; 11 bases align to TRBD2. Trimming cost V 9 bases and J 8 bases; bases outside gene matches: 12. This CDR3 spans 15 amino acids. CDR1 and CDR2 (germline): MRHNA, SNTAGT. CDR3 coding DNA: TGTGCCAGACGCCAACTAGCGGGAGATTCCGATGAGCAGTTCTTC. Residues: CARRQLAGDSDEQFF.

This clonotype was found many times. The chain employs TRBV20-1 and TRBJ2-5; 10 bases map to TRBD2. CDR1 and CDR2 (germline): DFQATT, SNEGSKA (reference sequence). This CDR3 contains 14 residues. V was pared by 4 bases and J by 3 bases, with 5 bases of the junction left unmatched. The CDR3 loop reads CSAIPAGGEETQYF. CDR3 in DNA: TGCAGTGCTATTCCAGCGGGGGGGGAAGAGACCCAGTACTTC.